This is a list of T cell receptor beta chains from one sample in a study of lymphopenia after photon versus proton radiotherapy. Clones were read by immunoSEQ multiplex PCR, and TCRdb kept only the in-frame ones, dropping some. This table has 150,000 to 200,000 clones, 70% to 90% appearing once. This sample comprised peripheral blood, obtained from a patient treated with photon-based radiotherapy. The receptors were sampled from a man aged 50-60 years with gastric cancer. The CDR3 runs from the conserved cysteine through the conserved F or W.

j_gene | v_gene | CDR3aa
TRBJ1-4 | TRBV5-5 | CASSLYEKLFF
TRBJ2-5 | TRBV14 | CASRQAGLQETQYF
TRBJ2-1 | TRBV6-1 | CASRGEIPVPNEQFF
TRBJ1-1 | TRBV6-5 | CASSYSSTLAVGAFF
TRBJ2-3 | TRBV7-6 | CASSPGGGSGDTQYF
TRBJ2-3 | TRBV9 | CASSVLSGQTDTQYF
TRBJ2-7 | TRBV28 | CASSLLGSGSLTYEQYF
TRBJ2-7 | TRBV30 | CAWSKREYSYEQYF
TRBJ1-5 | TRBV7-8 | CAAGGRQPQHF
TRBJ2-2 | TRBV10-3 | CAISESENTGELFF
TRBJ1-5 | TRBV6-1 | CASSVQILSNQPQHF
TRBJ2-3 | TRBV2 | CASKLDGDTQYF
TRBJ2-1 | TRBV6-6 | CASSYSGSGSGNEQFF
TRBJ2-3 | TRBV7-3 | CASSQTSSDTQYF
TRBJ1-5 | TRBV30 | CAWSVPTQGTSDSNQPQHF
TRBJ2-7 | TRBV7-9 | CASGWFGQGSLEQYF
TRBJ2-5 | TRBV9 | CASSVAPGGRSQETQYF
TRBJ1-1 | TRBV18 | CASSADRLNTEAFF
TRBJ1-2 | TRBV7-9 | CASSFAENYGYTF
TRBJ2-3 | TRBV5-1 | CASSLGDTRADTQYF
TRBJ1-2 | TRBV6-5 | CASSGRQNYGYTF
TRBJ2-1 | TRBV5-4 | CASSSGLAGTYNEQFF
TRBJ2-3 | TRBV7-8 | CASSRGNGRAADTQYF
TRBJ2-3 | TRBV5-4 | CASSPGTSESTDTQYF
TRBJ1-5 | TRBV18 | CASSGFGTAHGQPQHF
TRBJ1-4 | TRBV5-6 | CASSPGQRGSEKLFF
TRBJ2-1 | TRBV27 | CASSTGQGAYNEQFF
TRBJ1-2 | TRBV14 | CASSQLRAYGYTF
TRBJ2-2 | TRBV18 | CASSPPGLAGGNTGELFF
TRBJ2-7 | TRBV5-1 | CASSLDVGREQYF
TRBJ1-5 | TRBV18 | CASSMTGGDQPQHF
TRBJ2-3 | TRBV7-6 | CASSTWTETDTQYF
TRBJ2-1 | TRBV9 | CASSSSGDSYNEQFF
TRBJ2-2 | TRBV2 | CASRKRTSYSNTGELFF
TRBJ2-4 | TRBV14 | CASSPWAGGINIQYF
TRBJ2-5 | TRBV28 | CASSRTTQETQYF
TRBJ1-2 | TRBV7-8 | CASSKGWGNYGYTF
TRBJ2-7 | TRBV5-1 | CASSPDPPYEQYF
TRBJ2-1 | TRBV7-2 | CASSLGVAGDYEQFF
TRBJ2-1 | TRBV25-1 | CASQQGSYNEQFF
TRBJ2-7 | TRBV6-5 | CASERGGGDYEQYF
TRBJ2-7 | TRBV2 | CASKSSGTGDEQYF
TRBJ2-4 | TRBV2 | CGSLRGPENIQYF
TRBJ1-1 | TRBV2 | CASKRTVNTEAFF
TRBJ1-1 | TRBV28 | CASSPQGMATTEAFF
TRBJ2-2 | TRBV2 | CASSSGTSGDTGELFF
TRBJ1-4 | TRBV10-3 | CATRTGDEKLFF
TRBJ2-1 | TRBV5-4 | CASSSPPVLAGNEQFF
TRBJ1-2 | TRBV20-1 | CSARVPQDTF
TRBJ2-6 | TRBV6-1 | CATRDSSGANVLTF
TRBJ1-3 | TRBV18 | CASSPQSGQGRNTIYF
TRBJ2-1 | TRBV5-6 | CASSPTGANIYNEQFF